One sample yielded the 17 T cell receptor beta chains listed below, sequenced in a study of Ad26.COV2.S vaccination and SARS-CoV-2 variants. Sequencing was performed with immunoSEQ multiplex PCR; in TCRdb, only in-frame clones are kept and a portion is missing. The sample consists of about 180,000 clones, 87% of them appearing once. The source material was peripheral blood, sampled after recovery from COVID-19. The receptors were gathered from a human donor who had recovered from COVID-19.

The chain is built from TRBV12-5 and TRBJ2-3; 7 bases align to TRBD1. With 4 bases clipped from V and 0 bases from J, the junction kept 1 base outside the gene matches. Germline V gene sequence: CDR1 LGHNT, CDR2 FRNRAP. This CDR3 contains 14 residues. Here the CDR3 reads CASGWTGSTDTQYF. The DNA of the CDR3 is TGTGCTAGTGGTTGGACAGGTAGCACAGATACGCAGTATTTT. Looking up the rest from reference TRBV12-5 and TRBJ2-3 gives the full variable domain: DARVTQTPRHKVTEMGQEVTMRCQPILGHNTVFWYRQTMMQGLELLAYFRNRAPLDDSGMPKDRFSAEMPDATLATLKIQPSEPRDSAVYFCASGWTGSTDTQYFGPGTRLTVL.

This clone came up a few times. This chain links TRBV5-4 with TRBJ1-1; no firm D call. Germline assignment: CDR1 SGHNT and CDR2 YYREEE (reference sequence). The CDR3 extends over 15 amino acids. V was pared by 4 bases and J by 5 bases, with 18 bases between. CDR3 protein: CASSPISVMGTEAFF. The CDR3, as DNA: TGTGCCAGCAGCCCCATCTCGGTAATGGGAACTGAAGCTTTCTTT.

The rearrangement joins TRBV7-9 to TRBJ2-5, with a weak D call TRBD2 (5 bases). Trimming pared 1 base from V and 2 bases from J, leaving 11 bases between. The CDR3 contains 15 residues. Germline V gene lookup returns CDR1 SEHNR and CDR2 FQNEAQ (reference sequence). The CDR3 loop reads CASSLVRGGQETQYF. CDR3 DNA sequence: TGTGCCAGCAGCTTAGTACGGGGTGGGCAAGAGACCCAGTACTTC.

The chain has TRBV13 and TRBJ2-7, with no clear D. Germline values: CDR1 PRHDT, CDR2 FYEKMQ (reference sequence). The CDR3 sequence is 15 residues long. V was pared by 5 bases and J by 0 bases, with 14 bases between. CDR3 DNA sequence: TGTGCCAGCAGCCCCCCCCTGGCCCTCTCCTACGAGCAGTACTTC. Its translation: CASSPPLALSYEQYF. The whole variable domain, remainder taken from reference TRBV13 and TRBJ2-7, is AAGVIQSPRHLIKEKRETATLKCYPIPRHDTVYWYQQGPGQDPQFLISFYEKMQSDKGSIPDRFSAQQFSDYHSELNMSSLELGDSALYFCASSPPLALSYEQYFGPGTRLTVT.

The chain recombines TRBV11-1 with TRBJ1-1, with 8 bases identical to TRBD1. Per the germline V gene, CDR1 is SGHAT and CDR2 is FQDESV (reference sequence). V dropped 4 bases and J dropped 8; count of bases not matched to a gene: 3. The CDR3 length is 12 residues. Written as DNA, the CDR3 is TGTGCCAGCAGCTACAGGGGGTTCGAAGCTTTCTTT. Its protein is CASSYRGFEAFF.

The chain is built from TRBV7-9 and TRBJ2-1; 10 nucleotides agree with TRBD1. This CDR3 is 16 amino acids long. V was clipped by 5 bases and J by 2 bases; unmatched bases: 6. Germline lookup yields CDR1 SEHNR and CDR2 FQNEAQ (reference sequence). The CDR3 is CASSPRDRGPYNEQFF. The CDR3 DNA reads TGTGCCAGCAGCCCCAGGGACAGGGGTCCCTACAATGAGCAGTTCTTC.

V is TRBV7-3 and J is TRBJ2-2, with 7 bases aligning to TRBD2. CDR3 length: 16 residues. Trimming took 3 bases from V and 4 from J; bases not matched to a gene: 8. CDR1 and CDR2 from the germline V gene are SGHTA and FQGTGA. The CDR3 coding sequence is TGTGCCAGCAGCTTCGGAAAAGGGAGGGGCACCGGGGAGCTGTTTTTT. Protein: CASSFGKGRGTGELFF.

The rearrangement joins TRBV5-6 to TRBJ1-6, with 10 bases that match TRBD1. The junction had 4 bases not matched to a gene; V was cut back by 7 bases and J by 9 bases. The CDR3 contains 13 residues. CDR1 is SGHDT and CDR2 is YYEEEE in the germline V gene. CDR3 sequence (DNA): TGTGCCAGCCGCCGGGACAGGGGTTCACCCCTCCACTTT. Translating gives CASRRDRGSPLHF.

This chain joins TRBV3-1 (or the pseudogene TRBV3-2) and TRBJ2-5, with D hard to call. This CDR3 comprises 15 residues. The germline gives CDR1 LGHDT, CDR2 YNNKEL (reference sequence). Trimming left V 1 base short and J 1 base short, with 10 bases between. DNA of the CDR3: TGTGCCAGCAGCCAAGGGAGCAAGGCCCAAGAGACCCAGTACTTC. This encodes CASSQGSKAQETQYF.

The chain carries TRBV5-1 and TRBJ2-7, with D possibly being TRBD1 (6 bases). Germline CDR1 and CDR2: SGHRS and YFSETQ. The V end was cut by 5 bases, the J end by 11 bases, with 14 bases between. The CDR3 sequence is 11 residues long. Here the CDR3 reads CASSVGQFKYF. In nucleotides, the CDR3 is TGCGCCAGCAGTGTTGGACAGTTCAAGTACTTC.

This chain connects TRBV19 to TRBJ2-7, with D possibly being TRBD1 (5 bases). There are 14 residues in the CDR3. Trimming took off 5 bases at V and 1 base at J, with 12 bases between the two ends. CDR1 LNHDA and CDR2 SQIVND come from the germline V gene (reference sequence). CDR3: CASSPMTASYEQYF. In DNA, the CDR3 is TGTGCCAGTAGTCCTATGACAGCTTCCTACGAGCAGTACTTC.

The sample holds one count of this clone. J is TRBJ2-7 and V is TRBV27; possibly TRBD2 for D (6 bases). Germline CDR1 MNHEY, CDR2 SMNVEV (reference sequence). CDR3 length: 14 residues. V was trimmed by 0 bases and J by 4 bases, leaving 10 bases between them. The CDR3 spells CASSLSGGVYEQYF. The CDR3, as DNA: TGTGCCAGCAGTTTATCGGGGGGAGTTTACGAGCAGTACTTC.

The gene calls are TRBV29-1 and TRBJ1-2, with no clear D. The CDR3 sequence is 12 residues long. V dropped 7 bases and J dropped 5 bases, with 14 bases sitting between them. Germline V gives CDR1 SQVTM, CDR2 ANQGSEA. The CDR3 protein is CSAEGARYGYTF. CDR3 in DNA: TGCAGCGCCGAGGGTGCGCGATATGGCTACACCTTC.

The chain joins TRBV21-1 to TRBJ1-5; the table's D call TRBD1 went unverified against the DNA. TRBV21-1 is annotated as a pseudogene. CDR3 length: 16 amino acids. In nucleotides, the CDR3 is TGTGCCAGCAGCAAAGTCCGGGACAGGGGAAATCAGCCCCAGCATTTT. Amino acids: CASSKVRDRGNQPQHF.

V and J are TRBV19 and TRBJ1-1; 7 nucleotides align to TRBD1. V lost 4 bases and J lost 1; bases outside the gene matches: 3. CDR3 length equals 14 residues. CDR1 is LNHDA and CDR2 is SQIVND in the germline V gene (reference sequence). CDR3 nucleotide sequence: TGTGCCAGTAGTAAGGGGGCTGGGAACACTGAAGCTTTCTTT. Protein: CASSKGAGNTEAFF.

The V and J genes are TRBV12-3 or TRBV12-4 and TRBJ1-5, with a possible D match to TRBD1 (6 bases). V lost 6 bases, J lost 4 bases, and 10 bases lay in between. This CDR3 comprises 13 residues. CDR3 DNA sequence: TGTGCCAGCAGGGGGGCACCGAATCAGCCCCAGCATTTT. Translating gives CASRGAPNQPQHF.

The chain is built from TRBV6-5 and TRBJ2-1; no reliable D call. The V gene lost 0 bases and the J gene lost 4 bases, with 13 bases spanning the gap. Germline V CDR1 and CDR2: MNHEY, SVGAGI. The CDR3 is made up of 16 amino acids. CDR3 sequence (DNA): TGTGCCAGCAGTTACTCGACCACGCTTCGGTACAATGAGCAGTTCTTC. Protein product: CASSYSTTLRYNEQFF.